This T cell receptor beta chain was recorded in a study of blood T cell repertoires in COVID-19. Background on the study: The United States, Italy and Spain provided the acute and convalescent COVID-19 samples. T cells, B-cell-depleted T cells, or PBMCs supplied cDNA or gDNA.

Original methodology: It was from reference gene primer amplification that nucleated cell counts were estimated. The repertoire was sequenced with immunoSEQ multiplex PCR; TCRdb's copy has only in-frame clones and lacks some. V and J calls and clone size are those listed in that table; D and trimming were worked out from the DNA. The profile shows nearly 350,000 clones, over 75% of them singletons. Trimming stripped 5 bases from V and 3 bases from J, with 8 bases between. This CDR3 is 13 amino acids long. The germline CDR1 and CDR2 sequences are SGHNT and YENEEA. Assignment of participants to cohorts was predicated upon participant-reported clinical history. This clone has more than one count but fewer than ten.

This sequence joins TRBV11-3 and TRBJ1-3, with D perhaps TRBD1 (5 bases). The sequenced material came from PBMCs or T cells enriched from blood (not recorded which). This receptor was identified in a woman in her thirties who had recovered from COVID-19. The DNA of the CDR3 is TGTGCCAGCAGCCGACAGCTTGGAAACACCATATATTTT. Translated: CASSRQLGNTIYF. The variable domain in full, with the rest retrieved from reference TRBV11-3 and TRBJ1-3, is EAGVVQSPRYKIIEKKQPVAFWCNPISGHNTLYWYLQNLGQGPELLIRYENEEAVDDSQLPKDRFSAERLKGVDSTLKIQPAELGDSAVYLCASSRQLGNTIYFGEGSWLTVV.